The rows below give T cell receptor beta chains drawn from one sample of a study of regulatory T cells in long-lasting Graves disease. TCRdb itself ran the multiplex PCR reads through MiXCR, one entry per CDR3 protein. Among roughly 320,000 distinct CDR3 sequences, roughly a sixth were seen once, and the ten largest hold roughly 29%. This sample also appeared in a second study, on T cells in Graves' hyperthyroidism and ophthalmopathy.

The sequenced sample was peripheral blood mononuclear cells (PBMCs), obtained at new diagnosis, from a patient treated with antithyroid drugs. The source is a man aged 40-50 years with Graves disease. Each CDR3 is given with its conserved first and last residue. The order of the fields is D gene, clone size, J gene, V gene, CDR3 protein, CDR3 DNA. The D gene is left open where the match is weak. Clone size, where shown, is once, few, many, or a class for clones that have expanded.

TRBD1 | many | TRBJ1-5 | TRBV27 | CASSPDRDPIIANQPQHF | TGTGCCAGCAGCCCCGACAGGGACCCGATTATAGCCAATCAGCCCCAGCATTTT
NA | NA | TRBJ2-2 | TRBV5-5 | CASSLEHTGGLFF | TGTGCCAGCAGCTTGGAGCACACCGGGGGGCTGTTTTTT
NA | many | TRBJ2-7 | TRBV27 | CASSLERTPSEQYF | TGTGCCAGCAGTTTAGAGAGGACTCCCTCCGAGCAGTACTTC
TRBD1 | NA | TRBJ2-1 | TRBV10-3 | CAISADRGSEQFF | TGTGCCATCAGTGCCGACAGGGGGAGTGAGCAGTTCTTC
TRBD2 | NA | TRBJ2-7 | TRBV10-2 | CASSEVGLAGAYEQYF | TGCGCCAGCAGTGAGGTGGGACTAGCGGGGGCCTACGAGCAGTACTTC
TRBD1 | NA | TRBJ2-7 | TRBV6-1 | CASSQNVLGTAKGYEQYF | TGTGCCAGCAGCCAAAATGTCCTTGGGACAGCGAAAGGCTACGAGCAGTACTTC
NA | NA | TRBJ2-3 | TRBV30 | CACRLGAGVTDTQYF | TGTGCCTGTCGCCTAGGTGCTGGGGTCACAGATACGCAGTATTTT
NA | few | TRBJ1-1 | TRBV7-9 | CASSTKGGVNTEAFF | TGTGCCAGCAGCACAAAGGGGGGGGTGAACACTGAAGCTTTCTTT
TRBD2 | many | TRBJ2-5 | TRBV7-2 | CASSLRMGREETQYF | TGTGCCAGCAGCTTACGCATGGGGAGGGAAGAGACCCAGTACTTC
NA | many | TRBJ2-5 | TRBV14 | CASSWGPRAQYF | TGTGCCAGCAGCTGGGGACCGCGGGCCCAGTACTTC
NA | few | TRBJ1-4 | TRBV10-3 | CAISAREDEKLFF | TGTGCCATCAGTGCCAGGGAGGATGAAAAACTGTTTTTT
TRBD1 | many | TRBJ2-1 | TRBV30 | CAWSPPGQGYNEQFF | TGTGCCTGGAGTCCCCCGGGACAGGGGTACAATGAGCAGTTCTTC
NA | NA | TRBJ2-2 | TRBV12-3/TRBV12-4 | CASSLVPGTTGELFF | TGTGCCAGCAGTTTAGTTCCAGGGACCACCGGGGAGCTGTTTTTT
NA | many | TRBJ2-7 | TRBV15 | CATSRDLLAYEQYF | TGTGCCACCAGCAGAGATCTTCTAGCCTACGAGCAGTACTTC
TRBD1 | few | TRBJ1-4 | TRBV5-1 | CASKGQLNEKLFF | TGCGCCAGCAAGGGACAGTTAAATGAAAAACTGTTTTTT
NA | many | TRBJ1-1 | TRBV2 | CASSEAARDPEAFF | TGTGCCAGCAGTGAAGCGGCCCGGGATCCTGAAGCTTTCTTT
TRBD1 | few | TRBJ2-2 | TRBV7-9 | CASSAPGTATGELFF | TGTGCCAGCAGCGCCCCCGGGACAGCCACCGGGGAGCTGTTTTTT
NA | many | TRBJ2-5 | TRBV4-1 | CASSHPLRGNQETQYF | TGCGCCAGCAGCCATCCGCTCCGGGGGAACCAAGAGACCCAGTACTTC
NA | many | TRBJ2-7 | TRBV6-2/TRBV6-3 | CASSRDERRRGEQYF | TGTGCCAGCAGTAGGGACGAGAGAAGAAGAGGAGAGCAGTACTTC
TRBD1 | many | TRBJ1-5 | TRBV28 | CASSLWTGTGSNQPQHF | TGTGCCAGCAGTTTATGGACCGGGACAGGGTCAAATCAGCCCCAGCATTTT
NA | few | TRBJ1-5 | TRBV7-2 | CASSSQTGIVQPQHF | TGTGCCAGCAGCTCCCAGACAGGAATTGTTCAGCCCCAGCATTTT
TRBD1 | many | TRBJ2-7 | TRBV12-3/TRBV12-4 | CASNLQGDGAYEQYF | TGTGCCAGCAATCTACAGGGGGACGGGGCCTACGAGCAGTACTTC
TRBD1 | many | TRBJ2-3 | TRBV12-3/TRBV12-4 | CASSGGQGNADTQYF | TGTGCCAGCAGTGGAGGACAGGGAAACGCAGATACGCAGTATTTT
NA | few | TRBJ1-4 | TRBV5-1 | CASSLSGPYNEKLFF | TGCGCCAGCAGCTTGTCCGGGCCATATAATGAAAAACTGTTTTTT
NA | many | TRBJ2-2 | TRBV30 | CAWTRGTGELFF | TGTGCCTGGACACGAGGCACCGGGGAGCTGTTTTTT
NA | many | TRBJ2-1 | TRBV7-2 | CASSLGFWNEQFF | TGTGCCAGCAGCTTAGGGTTTTGGAATGAGCAGTTCTTC
NA | many | TRBJ2-5 | TRBV7-6 | CASSEGQGPETQYF | TGTGCCAGCAGCGAGGGCCAGGGCCCAGAGACCCAGTACTTC
TRBD1 | many | TRBJ2-7 | TRBV10-3 | CAISESTWDRGDYEQYF | TGTGCCATCAGTGAGTCTACTTGGGACAGGGGAGACTACGAGCAGTACTTC
TRBD2 | many | TRBJ2-3 | TRBV7-2 | CASRERGARDTQYF | TGTGCCAGCAGGGAGCGGGGGGCGAGAGATACGCAGTATTTT
NA | few | TRBJ1-6 | TRBV11-2 | CASSLGDGNNSPLHF | TGTGCCAGCAGCTTAGGCGACGGAAATAATTCACCCCTCCACTTT
NA | many | TRBJ2-3 | TRBV3-1 | CASSHHTDTQYF | TGTGCCAGCAGCCACCACACAGATACGCAGTATTTT
NA | many | TRBJ2-1 | TRBV18 | CASSPSSRVYNEQFF | TGTGCCAGCTCACCTTCTTCTAGGGTCTACAATGAGCAGTTCTTC
NA | many | TRBJ2-3 | TRBV2 | CASSESKSGLALPTDTQYF | TGTGCCAGCAGTGAATCAAAGTCGGGGCTAGCGCTTCCCACAGATACGCAGTATTTT
NA | many | TRBJ2-5 | TRBV2 | CASSESVQETQYF | TGTGCCAGCAGTGAAAGTGTCCAAGAGACCCAGTACTTC
NA | many | TRBJ2-1 | TRBV6-2/TRBV6-3 | CASRRVYNEQFF | TGTGCCAGCCGCAGGGTGTACAATGAGCAGTTCTTC
TRBD1 | NA | TRBJ2-3 | TRBV29-1 | CSAGTGGTDTQYF | TGCAGCGCCGGGACAGGGGGCACAGATACGCAGTATTTT
NA | NA | TRBJ2-3 | TRBV4-1 | CASSQETGLGVTQYF | TGCGCCAGCAGCCAAGAAACAGGGTTGGGAGTTACGCAGTATTTT
TRBD2 | many | TRBJ2-7 | TRBV6-2/TRBV6-3 | CASSSTLAGGTREQYF | TGTGCCAGCAGTTCCACGCTAGCGGGGGGGACCAGAGAGCAGTACTTC
NA | many | TRBJ1-2 | TRBV20-1 | CSAVTGYWNYGYTF | TGCAGTGCTGTTACAGGGTATTGGAACTATGGCTACACCTTC
NA | NA | TRBJ2-3 | TRBV2 | CASSLRQASTDTQYF | TGTGCCAGCAGCCTCCGCCAGGCTAGCACAGATACGCAGTATTTT
NA | NA | TRBJ1-4 | TRBV28 | CASSRGGVTNEKLFF | TGTGCCAGTTCCCGGGGGGGTGTGACTAATGAAAAACTGTTTTTT
TRBD2 | NA | TRBJ2-1 | TRBV11-3 | CASSSGTSGGANNEQFF | TGTGCCAGCAGCTCAGGGACTAGCGGGGGTGCTAACAATGAGCAGTTCTTC
TRBD2 | once | TRBJ2-5 | TRBV10-3 | CAISGSGGETQYF | TGTGCCATCAGTGGGAGCGGGGGAGAGACCCAGTACTTC
NA | many | TRBJ1-4 | TRBV28 | CASSHNEKLFF | TGTGCCAGCAGTCATAATGAAAAACTGTTTTTT
NA | many | TRBJ2-4 | TRBV12-3/TRBV12-4 | CASSLGRGREFGKNIQYF | TGTGCCAGCAGTTTAGGCCGGGGGCGCGAGTTTGGCAAAAACATTCAGTACTTC
TRBD2 | once | TRBJ2-1 | TRBV12-3/TRBV12-4 | CASSFKSLGLAGKYNEQFF | TGTGCCAGCAGTTTCAAGTCCTTGGGACTAGCGGGGAAGTACAATGAGCAGTTCTTC
TRBD1 | NA | TRBJ2-5 | TRBV30 | CAWRDPGQPSGTQYF | TGTGCCTGGAGGGATCCGGGACAGCCCTCTGGGACCCAGTACTTC
TRBD2 | NA | TRBJ2-3 | TRBV20-1 | CGAPPPSGGTDTQYF | TGTGGTGCCCCGCCCCCTAGCGGGGGGACAGATACGCAGTATTTT
NA | many | TRBJ1-6 | TRBV3-1 | CASSQAGPGPSYNSPLHF | TGTGCCAGCAGCCAAGCGGGGCCGGGACCCTCCTATAATTCACCCCTCCACTTT